What follows describes a single T cell receptor beta chain. Its antigen is currently unknown. The data derive from a study of cytomegalovirus exposure and HLA in healthy donors. Study-wide results and caveats: TCR clusters originating in the first cohort tended to co-occur in the 120 validation repertoires, according to a later analysis.

Germline V gene data show CDR1 as MNHNS and CDR2 as SASEGT. Trimming took 8 bases from V and 7 from J; bases not matched to a gene: 11. This CDR3 is 15 amino acids long. The protocol was immunoSEQ multiplex PCR, while the TCRdb copy is restricted to in-frame clones and leaves out a portion. The data hold 240,000 or so clones, with roughly 86% observed a single time. Material: PBMCs. The origin of this receptor is a woman aged 25 to 39 in good health and CMV-seropositive. The rearrangement joins TRBV6-1 to TRBJ2-2; TRBD1 matches 9 bases. CDR3 residues: CASGQGHPYGGELFF. CDR3 nucleotides: TGTGCCAGCGGACAGGGGCACCCTTATGGCGGGGAGCTGTTTTTT.